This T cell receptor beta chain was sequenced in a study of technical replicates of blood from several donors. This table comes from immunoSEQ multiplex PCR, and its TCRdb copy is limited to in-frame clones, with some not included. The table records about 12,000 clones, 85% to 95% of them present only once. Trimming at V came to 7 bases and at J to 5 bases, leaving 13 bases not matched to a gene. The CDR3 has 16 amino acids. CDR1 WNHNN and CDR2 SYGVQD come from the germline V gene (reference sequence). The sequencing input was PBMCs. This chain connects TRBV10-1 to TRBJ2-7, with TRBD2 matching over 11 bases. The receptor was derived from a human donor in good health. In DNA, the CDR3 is TGCGCCAGCACCGACAGCTCTAGCGGGAGGCTACACGAGCAGTACTTC. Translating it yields CASTDSSSGRLHEQYF.